The source of this T cell receptor (beta chain) is a study of T cell repertoires in cytomegalovirus infection. Study at large: CMV infection together with matching HLA type was indicated by public TCR beta signatures. Study results and limitations: Within the response measured ex vivo, HLA-C-restricted CMV-specific TCR beta clonotypes were dominant. Carriers of CMV plus the relevant HLA were identified by cumulative public TCR beta family frequency.

Each CDR3 protein is one row after TCRdb ran MiXCR on the reads. The sample contains around 180,000 distinct CDR3 sequences, roughly a fifth of which appear only once. As to this clonotype: As yet, its antigen is unknown.

The germline V and J ends were trimmed by 3 bases and 8 bases, with 13 bases remaining between them. From germline, CDR1 is SGHAT and CDR2 FQNNGV. This CDR3 is built from 13 residues. Sequencing used PBMCs. The chain couples TRBV11-2 to TRBJ1-1; no reliable D call. The receptor was derived from a human donor in good health (CMV status not recorded). Some clones in this sample may be carry-over from other donors' samples. CDR3 DNA: TGTGCCAGCAGCTTTATAGGGTTGGGGGAAGCTTTCTTT. This gives the protein CASSFIGLGEAFF.